The 2 T cell receptor beta chains below were found in one sample sequenced in a study of blood T cells in healthy people across ages (dated by TCRdb to 2015 to 2017). Library creation used 5' RACE. The instrument was an Illumina HiSeq 2500. A second PCR of about 6 to 12 cycles was performed with a sample-barcoded 5' primer and a J-beta primer mix. The public reads were reanalyzed by TCRdb: fastp trimming at Q25, MiXCR alignment, in-frame beta chains only. Rows merge per CDR3 protein into single entries with the most common DNA and genes. The sample yields about 1,500,000 distinct CDR3 sequences; 40% to 50% were counted once. 7% to 9% of the sample is taken by the ten largest. Sequenced sample: blood. These receptors were collected from a woman between 18 and 29 years old in good health.

The sample holds a few counts of this clonotype. The chain uses TRBV4-1 and TRBJ2-7; 9 bases are a match to TRBD1. Germline CDR1 reads MGHRA; CDR2 reads YSYEKL. V trimming: 4 bases; J trimming: 4 bases; junction bases outside the gene matches: 8. The CDR3 sequence is 15 residues long. The CDR3 nucleotides read TGCGCCAGCAGCCGGGTAGGAGGACAGGGGTACGAGCAGTACTTC. Translating it yields CASSRVGGQGYEQYF.

The rearrangement links TRBV7-9 to TRBJ2-2, with D uncertain. Germline CDR1 reads SEHNR; CDR2 reads FQNEAQ (reference sequence). V was trimmed by 5 bases and J by 5 bases, leaving 12 bases between them. The CDR3 totals 14 residues. The CDR3 sequence is CASSADWNTGELFF. CDR3 in DNA: TGTGCCAGCAGCGCCGATTGGAATACCGGGGAGCTGTTTTTT.